Presented here are 21 T cell receptor beta chains from one specimen sequenced in a study of Ad26.COV2.S vaccination and SARS-CoV-2 variants. Sequencing was performed with immunoSEQ multiplex PCR; in TCRdb, only in-frame clones are kept and a portion is missing. This table has some 390,000 clones, approximately 86% appearing once. Treatment: 15 to 20 received Ad26.COV2.S at low or high dose, single or two shots; five or six received placebo; per-sample allocation not given. The investigators took samples on day 63 after the first vaccine or placebo injection. The material sequenced was peripheral blood, taken in a trial of Ad26.COV2.S vaccine versus placebo. The receptors originated from a person aged 18-60 years who received the Ad26.COV2.S COVID-19 vaccine or a placebo.

J is TRBJ2-6 and V is TRBV5-8; TRBD1 matches 7 bases. The J segment lost 3 bases and the V segment lost 0 bases, leaving 9 bases of the junction unmatched. Germline CDR1 reads SGHTS; CDR2 reads YDEGEE. The CDR3 spans 18 residues. The CDR3 DNA follows: TGTGCCAGCAGCTTGGCCCTACAAAACAGGGGTGGGGCCAACGTCCTGACTTTC. It codes for CASSLALQNRGGANVLTF.

The chain couples TRBV24-1 to TRBJ1-2; D unclear. CDR3 size: 13 residues. V lost 5 bases and J lost 5, with 11 bases in between. Germline V gene sequence: CDR1 KGHDR, CDR2 SFDVKD. The CDR3 reads CATSGRTDYGYTF. In DNA form, the CDR3 reads TGTGCCACCAGTGGCAGGACGGATTATGGCTACACCTTC.

This clone was detected only once. The rearrangement joins TRBV5-4 to TRBJ2-3; no reliable D call. The CDR3 is 13 amino acids. Germline values: CDR1 SGHNT, CDR2 YYREEE (reference sequence). The V and J ends lost 2 bases and 4 bases respectively, with 8 bases between them. CDR3 sequence: CASSFNPADTQYF. The CDR3 region has the DNA TGTGCCAGCAGCTTTAATCCTGCAGATACGCAGTATTTT.

This clone was recorded only once. The V and J genes are TRBV6-1 and TRBJ2-1, with 9 bases that match TRBD2. The CDR3 contains 17 residues. CDR1 and CDR2 from the germline V gene are MNHNS and SASEGT. With 4 bases clipped from V and 3 bases from J, the junction kept 10 bases outside the gene matches. The CDR3 DNA reads as TGTGCCAGCAGTGGTCGACTAGCGGAACCCATCTACAATGAGCAGTTCTTC. It translates to CASSGRLAEPIYNEQFF.

The rearrangement links TRBV12-3 or TRBV12-4 to TRBJ1-2; D is ambiguous. The CDR3 sequence is 13 residues long. V was shortened by 5 bases and J by 6 bases, with 13 bases between the two germline ends. The DNA for the CDR3 is TGTGCCAGCAGTACTGCCGTAGGGAATGGCTACACCTTC. Protein: CASSTAVGNGYTF.

The V call is TRBV11-2, the J call TRBJ1-3; D may be TRBD1 (5 bases). Per the germline V gene, CDR1 is SGHAT and CDR2 is FQNNGV. The V end was cut by 3 bases, the J end by 7 bases, with 13 bases between. CDR3 length: 14 residues. The CDR3, as DNA: TGTGCCAGCAGCTTCGTGCAGGGAGGCAACACCATATATTTT. Translating gives CASSFVQGGNTIYF.

Comments on this clone: Different DNA sequences within this sample yield the same CDR3. The V call is TRBV19, the J call TRBJ1-5; D call uncertain. CDR1 and CDR2 from the germline V gene are LNHDA and SQIVND (reference sequence). Trimming cost V 1 base and J 1 base, with 8 bases left between them. The CDR3 runs to 15 residues. The CDR3 coding sequence is TGTGCCAGTAGTATAGGCCGAGGGAGCAATCAGCCCCAGCATTTT. Its translation: CASSIGRGSNQPQHF.

The gene calls are TRBV6-1 and TRBJ2-7, with TRBD2 matching over 8 bases. The germline gives CDR1 MNHNS, CDR2 SASEGT. J was trimmed by 6 bases and V by 1 base; bases with no gene match: 8. The CDR3 runs 15 residues. The CDR3 here is CASSEDIGLAGEQYF. CDR3 DNA sequence: TGTGCCAGCAGTGAAGATATCGGACTAGCTGGCGAGCAGTACTTC.

The V and J genes are TRBV3-1 (or the pseudogene TRBV3-2) and TRBJ2-7; D remains unclear. Trimming removed 0 bases at V and 2 bases at J, with 5 bases between. Germline lookup yields CDR1 LGHDT and CDR2 YNNKEL (reference sequence). The CDR3 has 13 residues. CDR3 nucleotide sequence: TGTGCCAGCAGCCAAGATGGGCCCTACGAGCAGTACTTC. Protein sequence: CASSQDGPYEQYF.

V usage is TRBV15 and J usage is TRBJ2-3; D remains ambiguous. The V end lost 1 base, the J end lost 0 bases, and 8 bases lay between the germline ends. The germline V gene encodes CDR1 LNHNV and CDR2 YYDKDF (reference sequence). The CDR3 covers 15 residues. CDR3 protein: CATSRGIGSTDTQYF. For the CDR3, the DNA is TGTGCCACCAGCAGAGGGATCGGAAGCACAGATACGCAGTATTTT.

The chain carries TRBV4-3 and TRBJ1-5; D unresolved. CDR1 LGHNA and CDR2 YSLEER come from the germline V gene. This CDR3 region has 14 residues. V lost 0 bases to trimming and J lost 4 bases, with 7 bases between them. CDR3 in DNA: TGCGCCAGCAGCCAAGATCCGGGGAATCAGCCCCAGCATTTT. Its translation is CASSQDPGNQPQHF.

The rearrangement links TRBV20-1 to TRBJ1-2; D is uncertain. Trimming pared 3 bases from V and 1 base from J, leaving 12 bases between. The CDR3 sequence is 14 residues long. Germline CDR1 DFQATT, CDR2 SNEGSKA (reference sequence). CDR3 nucleotides: TGCAGTGCTAGTTACTTGTCGAATAACTATGGCTACACCTTC. It encodes CSASYLSNNYGYTF.

The chain carries TRBV10-2 and TRBJ2-3; D tentatively fits TRBD1 or TRBD2 (5 bases each). Trimming pared 5 bases from V and 5 bases from J, leaving 14 bases between. The germline V gene has CDR1 WSHSY and CDR2 SAAADI. The CDR3 totals 14 residues. The CDR3 protein is CASSIQGRGDTQYF. In DNA, the CDR3 is TGCGCCAGCAGTATCCAGGGCCGGGGAGATACGCAGTATTTT.

This clone was picked up a small number of times. V gene TRBV5-4 combines with J gene TRBJ1-2; maybe TRBD1 (5 bases). CDR1 is SGHNT and CDR2 is YYREEE in the germline V gene (reference sequence). The CDR3 covers 15 residues. Deletions cut 0 bases from V and 6 bases from J, with 15 bases between. The CDR3, as DNA: TGTGCCAGCAGCTTGGGGGACGGGGTGGTAGATGGCTACACCTTC. Translation gives CASSLGDGVVDGYTF.

J is TRBJ1-1 and V is TRBV3-1 (or the pseudogene TRBV3-2); tentatively, D is TRBD1 (6 bases). Trimming took off 2 bases at V and 1 base at J, with 8 bases between the two ends. Germline CDR1 is LGHDT and CDR2 is YNNKEL (reference sequence). The CDR3 totals 14 residues. The CDR3 DNA follows: TGTGCCAGCAGCCAATCGACAGGGAACACTGAAGCTTTCTTT. Its translation: CASSQSTGNTEAFF.

This chain uses TRBV3-1 (or the pseudogene TRBV3-2) with TRBJ1-3; D call uncertain. The CDR3 sequence is 17 residues long. Between the trimmed V and J ends, which lost 0 bases and 0 bases, there was a span of 12 bases. The germline CDR1 and CDR2 sequences are LGHDT and YNNKEL (reference sequence). The CDR3 coding sequence is TGTGCCAGCAGCCAAGAATGGGGTGGCGGCTCTGGAAACACCATATATTTT. Amino acid sequence: CASSQEWGGGSGNTIYF.

The V and J genes are TRBV7-6 and TRBJ2-1; the match to TRBD2 covers 10 bases. CDR1 is SGHVS, CDR2 FNYEAQ, per germline. CDR3 length: 16 residues. The V segment lost 4 bases and the J segment 0 bases; nucleotides outside the gene matches: 3. The CDR3 here is CASSSTSGFSYNEQFF. CDR3 DNA: TGTGCCAGCAGCTCGACTAGCGGGTTCTCCTACAATGAGCAGTTCTTC.

J is TRBJ1-1 and V is TRBV29-1; TRBD1 is a possible D gene (5 bases). This CDR3 comprises 12 residues. Germline-derived CDR1 and CDR2 are SQVTM and ANQGSEA. The V and J ends lost 5 bases and 5 bases respectively, with 12 bases between them. The CDR3 nucleotides read TGCAGCGTTTTTCAGGGAGTAACTGAAGCTTTCTTT. Translated: CSVFQGVTEAFF.

This clone turned up a few times. This sequence joins TRBV10-3 and TRBJ2-7; D possibly matches TRBD1 or TRBD2 (5 bases each). CDR3 length equals 13 residues. Trimming cost V 10 bases and J 2 bases, with 15 bases left between them. Germline CDR1 ENHRY, CDR2 SYGVKD. The CDR3 DNA reads TGTGCCAGTCGGGGCCCAGGGACCTACGAGCAGTACTTC. Protein product: CASRGPGTYEQYF.

The chain employs TRBV19 and TRBJ2-2, with 7 bases aligning to TRBD2. V lost 1 base to trimming and J lost 2 bases; unmatched junction nucleotides: 4. The V gene's germline CDR1 is LNHDA and CDR2 SQIVND (reference sequence). This CDR3 spans 16 amino acids. The CDR3 region is CASSIGGDYNTGELFF. CDR3 coding DNA: TGTGCCAGTAGTATAGGAGGGGACTACAACACCGGGGAGCTGTTTTTT.

This chain connects TRBV29-1 to TRBJ1-1; tentatively, D is TRBD1 (5 bases). The germline V gene has CDR1 SQVTM and CDR2 ANQGSEA. The CDR3 covers 13 residues. With 3 bases removed from V and 1 base from J, the gap between germline ends came to 9 bases. This CDR3 reads CSVEGRTNTEAFF. The CDR3, as DNA: TGCAGCGTTGAGGGGCGGACGAACACTGAAGCTTTCTTT. The full variable domain, completed using reference TRBV29-1 and TRBJ1-1, is SAVISQKPSRDICQRGTSLTIQCQVDSQVTMMFWYRQQPGQSLTLIATANQGSEATYESGFVIDKFPISRPNLTFSTLTVSNMSPEDSSIYLCSVEGRTNTEAFFGQGTRLTVV.